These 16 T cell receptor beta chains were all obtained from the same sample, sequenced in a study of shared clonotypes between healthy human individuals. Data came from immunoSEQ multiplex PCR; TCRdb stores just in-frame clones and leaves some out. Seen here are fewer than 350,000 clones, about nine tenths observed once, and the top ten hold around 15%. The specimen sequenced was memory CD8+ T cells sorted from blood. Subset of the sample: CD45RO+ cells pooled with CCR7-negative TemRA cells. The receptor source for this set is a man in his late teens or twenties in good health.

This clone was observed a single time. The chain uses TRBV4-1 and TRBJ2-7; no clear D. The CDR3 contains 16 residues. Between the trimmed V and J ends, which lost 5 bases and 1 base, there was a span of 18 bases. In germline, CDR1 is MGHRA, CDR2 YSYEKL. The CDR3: CASSATGTSRSYEQYF. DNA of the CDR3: TGCGCCAGCAGCGCCACGGGCACGAGCAGGTCCTACGAGCAGTACTTC.

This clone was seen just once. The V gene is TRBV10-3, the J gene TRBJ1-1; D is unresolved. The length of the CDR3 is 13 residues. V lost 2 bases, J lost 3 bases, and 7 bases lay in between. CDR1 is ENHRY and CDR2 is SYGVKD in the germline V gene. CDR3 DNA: TGTGCCATCAGTGAGGATTCTTACACTGAAGCTTTCTTT. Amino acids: CAISEDSYTEAFF.

Written as DNA, the CDR3 is TGTGCCAGTACTCACCCTGGGAGCTCTGGAAACACCATATATTTT. Amino acids: CASTHPGSSGNTIYF. The chain joins TRBV19 to TRBJ1-3, with D uncertain. Trimming cost V 7 bases and J 0 bases, with 13 bases left between them. The germline V gene encodes CDR1 LNHDA and CDR2 SQIVND (reference sequence). The CDR3 spans 15 residues.

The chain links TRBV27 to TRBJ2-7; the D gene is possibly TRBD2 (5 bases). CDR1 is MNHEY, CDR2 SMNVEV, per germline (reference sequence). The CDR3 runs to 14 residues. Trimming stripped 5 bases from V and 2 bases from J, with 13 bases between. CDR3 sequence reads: CASSPSGPTYEQYF. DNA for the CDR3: TGTGCCAGCAGTCCAAGCGGACCGACCTACGAGCAGTACTTC.

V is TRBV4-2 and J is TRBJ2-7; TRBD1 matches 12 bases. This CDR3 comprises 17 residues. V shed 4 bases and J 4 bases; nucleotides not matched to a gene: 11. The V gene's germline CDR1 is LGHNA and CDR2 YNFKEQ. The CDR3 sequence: CASSPDYSGQGAYEQYF. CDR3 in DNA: TGTGCCAGCAGCCCTGACTACTCGGGACAGGGGGCATACGAGCAGTACTTC.

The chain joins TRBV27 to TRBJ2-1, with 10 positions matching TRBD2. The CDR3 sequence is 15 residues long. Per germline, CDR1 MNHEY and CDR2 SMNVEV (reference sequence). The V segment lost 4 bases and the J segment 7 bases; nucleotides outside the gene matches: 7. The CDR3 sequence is CASSYGSGGANEQFF. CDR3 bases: TGTGCCAGCAGTTATGGGAGCGGGGGGGCTAATGAGCAGTTCTTC.

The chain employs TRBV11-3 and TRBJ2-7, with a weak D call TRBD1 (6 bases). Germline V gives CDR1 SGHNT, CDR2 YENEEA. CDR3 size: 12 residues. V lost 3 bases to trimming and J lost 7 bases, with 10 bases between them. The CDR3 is CASSFGQTEQYF. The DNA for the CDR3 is TGTGCCAGCAGCTTCGGACAGACTGAGCAGTACTTC.

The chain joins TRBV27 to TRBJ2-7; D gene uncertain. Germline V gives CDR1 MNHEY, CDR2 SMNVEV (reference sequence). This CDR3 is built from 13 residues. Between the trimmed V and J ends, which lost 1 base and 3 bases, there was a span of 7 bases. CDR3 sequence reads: CASSLWWGYEQYF. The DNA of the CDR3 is TGTGCCAGCAGTTTATGGTGGGGCTACGAGCAGTACTTC.

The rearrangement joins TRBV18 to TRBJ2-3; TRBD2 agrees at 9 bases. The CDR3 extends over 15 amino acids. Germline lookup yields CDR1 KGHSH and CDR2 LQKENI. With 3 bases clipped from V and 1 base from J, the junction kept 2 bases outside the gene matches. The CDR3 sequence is CASSPRLAGTDTQYF. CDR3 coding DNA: TGTGCCAGCTCACCGAGACTAGCGGGCACAGATACGCAGTATTTT.

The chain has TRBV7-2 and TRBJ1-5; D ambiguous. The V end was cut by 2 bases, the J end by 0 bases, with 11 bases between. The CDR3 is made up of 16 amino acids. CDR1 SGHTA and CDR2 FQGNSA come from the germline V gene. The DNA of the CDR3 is TGTGCCAGCAGCTTATTAGGGCACTGTAGCAATCAGCCCCAGCATTTT. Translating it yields CASSLLGHCSNQPQHF.

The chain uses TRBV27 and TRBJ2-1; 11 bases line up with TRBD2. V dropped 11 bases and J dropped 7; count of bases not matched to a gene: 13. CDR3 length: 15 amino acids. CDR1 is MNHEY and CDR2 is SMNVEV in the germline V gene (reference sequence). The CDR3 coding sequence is TGTGCCTGCAATACTATAGCGGGGGGGCCGAATGAGCAGTTCTTC. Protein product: CACNTIAGGPNEQFF.

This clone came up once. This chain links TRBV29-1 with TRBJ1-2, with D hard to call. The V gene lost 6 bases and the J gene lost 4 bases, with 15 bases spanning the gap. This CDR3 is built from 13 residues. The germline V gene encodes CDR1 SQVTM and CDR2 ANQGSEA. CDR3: CSVILGEGYGYTF. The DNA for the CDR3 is TGCAGCGTCATACTGGGCGAGGGCTATGGCTACACCTTC.

DNA for the CDR3: TGCGCCAGCAGCCAAGAGGCGGGCTGGTCGAGTTACGAGCAGTTCTTC. It translates to CASSQEAGWSSYEQFF. This rearrangement joins TRBV4-1 to TRBJ2-1; D possibly corresponds to TRBD2 (5 bases). Germline V lookup: CDR1 MGHRA, CDR2 YSYEKL. The CDR3 totals 16 residues. V lost 0 bases to trimming and J lost 10 bases, with 19 bases between them.

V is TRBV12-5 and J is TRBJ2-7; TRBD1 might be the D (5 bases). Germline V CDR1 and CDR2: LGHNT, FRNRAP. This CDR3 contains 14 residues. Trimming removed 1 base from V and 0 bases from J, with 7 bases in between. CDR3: CASGLGQSSYEQYF. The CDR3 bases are TGTGCTAGTGGTTTGGGACAGAGCTCCTACGAGCAGTACTTC.

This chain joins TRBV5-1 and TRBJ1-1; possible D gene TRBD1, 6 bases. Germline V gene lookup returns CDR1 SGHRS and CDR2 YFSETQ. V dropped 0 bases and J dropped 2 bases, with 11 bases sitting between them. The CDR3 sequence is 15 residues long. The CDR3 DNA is TGCGCCAGCAGCTTGGATTGGGGGCAAAACACTGAAGCTTTCTTT. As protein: CASSLDWGQNTEAFF.

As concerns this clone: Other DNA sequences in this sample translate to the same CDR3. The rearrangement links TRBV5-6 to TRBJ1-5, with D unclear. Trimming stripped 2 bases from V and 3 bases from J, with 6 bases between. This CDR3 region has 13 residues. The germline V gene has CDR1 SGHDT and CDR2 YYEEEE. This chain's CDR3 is CASSLGDNQPQHF. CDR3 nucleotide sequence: TGTGCCAGCAGCTTAGGCGACAATCAGCCCCAGCATTTT.